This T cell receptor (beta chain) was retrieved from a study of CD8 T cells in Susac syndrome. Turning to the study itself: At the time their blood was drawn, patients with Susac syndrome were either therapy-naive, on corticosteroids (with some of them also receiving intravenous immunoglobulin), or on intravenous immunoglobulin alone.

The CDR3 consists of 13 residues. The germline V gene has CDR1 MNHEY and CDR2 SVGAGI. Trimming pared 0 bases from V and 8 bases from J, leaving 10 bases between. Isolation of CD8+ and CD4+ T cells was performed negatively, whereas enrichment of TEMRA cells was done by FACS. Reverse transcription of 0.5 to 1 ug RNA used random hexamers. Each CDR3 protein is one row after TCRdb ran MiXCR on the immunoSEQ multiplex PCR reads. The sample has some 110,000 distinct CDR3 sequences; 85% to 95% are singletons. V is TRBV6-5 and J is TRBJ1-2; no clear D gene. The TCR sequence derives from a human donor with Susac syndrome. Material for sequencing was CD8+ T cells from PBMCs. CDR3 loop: CASSYSISDGYTF. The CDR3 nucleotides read TGTGCCAGCAGTTACTCGATATCTGACGGCTACACCTTC.